These T cell receptor beta chains were read from a single sample in a study of blood T cell repertoires in COVID-19. The method was immunoSEQ multiplex PCR; TCRdb's version includes in-frame clones alone and lacks a portion of them. The table lists approximately 250,000 clones, around 84% of them singletons, with over 2% in the top ten. Input material: peripheral blood. The origin of the receptors is a middle-aged man who had recovered from COVID-19. Each CDR3 is given with its conserved first and last residue. D genes are given only for firm matches. Clone sizes are given selectively: once, few, many, or a class where the clone is expanded.

size | J | V | D | CDR3 | DNA
NA | TRBJ2-1 | TRBV13 | TRBD1 | CASSSLIYRGPYNEQFF | TGTGCCAGCAGCTCCCTGATATACAGGGGTCCTTACAATGAGCAGTTCTTC
NA | TRBJ2-2 | TRBV3-1/TRBV3-2 | TRBD2 | CASRGLAGVAGELFF | TGTGCCAGCAGGGGACTAGCGGGAGTTGCCGGGGAGCTGTTTTTT
NA | TRBJ2-6 | TRBV19 | NA | CASSPLEGRDSGANVLTF | TGTGCCAGTAGTCCCTTGGAGGGCCGAGACTCTGGGGCCAACGTCCTGACTTTC
NA | TRBJ2-7 | TRBV10-2 | TRBD1 | CASSRDRGNYEQYF | TGCGCCAGCAGTAGGGACAGGGGGAACTACGAGCAGTACTTC
NA | TRBJ1-2 | TRBV18 | NA | CASSPPDSPYGYTF | TGTGCCAGCTCACCACCGGACAGCCCTTATGGCTACACCTTC
many | TRBJ1-5 | TRBV7-2 | TRBD1 | CASSFGQGLGQPQHF | TGTGCCAGCAGTTTCGGACAGGGTTTGGGCCAGCCCCAGCATTTT
NA | TRBJ1-6 | TRBV3-1/TRBV3-2 | TRBD1 | CASSLTGQGNSPLHF | TGTGCCAGCAGCCTGACTGGACAGGGGAATTCACCCCTCCACTTT
NA | TRBJ1-2 | TRBV7-9 | NA | CASSPTGDGYTF | TGTGCCAGCAGCCCAACAGGAGATGGCTACACCTTC
NA | TRBJ2-1 | TRBV6-2/TRBV6-3 | TRBD2 | CASSYSRLAGGLHNEQFF | TGTGCCAGCAGTTACTCGAGACTAGCGGGGGGGCTGCACAATGAGCAGTTCTTC
NA | TRBJ1-1 | TRBV19 | NA | CASTPRAGEAFF | TGTGCCAGTACCCCCCGCGCAGGGGAGGCTTTCTTT
NA | TRBJ2-1 | TRBV12-5 | NA | CASGFRAGRSYNEQFF | TGTGCTAGTGGTTTTCGGGCGGGAAGGTCCTACAATGAGCAGTTCTTC
NA | TRBJ2-1 | TRBV29-1 | TRBD2 | CSVLAGYYNEQFF | TGCAGCGTATTAGCGGGATACTACAATGAGCAGTTCTTC
NA | TRBJ1-1 | TRBV7-6 | TRBD1 | CASSRLGGTGGIGTEAFF | TGTGCCAGCAGCCGTCTAGGTGGGACAGGGGGCATCGGCACTGAAGCTTTCTTT
NA | TRBJ2-6 | TRBV11-3 | NA | CASSLFRGAGANVLTF | TGTGCCAGCAGCTTATTCAGGGGGGCTGGGGCCAACGTCCTGACTTTC
NA | TRBJ1-2 | TRBV3-1/TRBV3-2 | NA | CASSQGEGGYTF | TGTGCCAGCAGCCAAGGAGAGGGTGGCTACACCTTC
NA | TRBJ1-2 | TRBV12-3/TRBV12-4 | NA | CASSPAAGAYTF | TGTGCCAGCAGCCCGGCGGCAGGGGCCTACACCTTC
NA | TRBJ2-7 | TRBV6-1 | NA | CASSEQAYEQYF | TGTGCCAGCAGTGAACAGGCCTACGAGCAGTACTTC
once | TRBJ2-1 | TRBV3-1/TRBV3-2 | TRBD2 | CASKGLAGLSSYNEQFF | TGTGCCAGCAAGGGACTAGCGGGATTGAGCTCCTACAATGAGCAGTTCTTC
NA | TRBJ2-1 | TRBV5-1 | NA | CASSVTTNEQFF | TGCGCCAGCAGCGTCACTACCAATGAGCAGTTCTTC
NA | TRBJ1-5 | TRBV28 | NA | CASSFWPDQPQHF | TGTGCCAGCAGTTTTTGGCCTGATCAGCCCCAGCATTTT
NA | TRBJ1-6 | TRBV10-3 | NA | CAISESTSFNSPLHF | TGTGCCATCAGTGAGTCGACTTCCTTCAATTCACCCCTCCACTTT
NA | TRBJ2-2 | TRBV11-2 | TRBD2 | CASSSSGRGTGELFF | TGTGCCAGCAGCTCTAGCGGGAGGGGGACCGGGGAGCTGTTTTTT
NA | TRBJ2-1 | TRBV11-3 | NA | CASSYDSRLYNEQFF | TGTGCCAGCAGCTACGACTCCAGACTCTACAATGAGCAGTTCTTC
NA | TRBJ2-4 | TRBV29-1 | TRBD1 | CSGGQVQNIQYF | TGCAGCGGTGGACAGGTCCAAAACATTCAGTACTTC
few | TRBJ2-2 | TRBV19 | TRBD2 | CASSPVGGGRSNTGELFF | TGTGCCAGTAGCCCAGTGGGTGGCGGGAGATCGAACACCGGGGAGCTGTTTTTT
NA | TRBJ2-2 | TRBV18 | NA | CASSPPGRYSGELFF | TGTGCCAGCTCACCACCGGGCAGGTACTCTGGGGAGCTGTTTTTT
NA | TRBJ2-7 | TRBV3-1/TRBV3-2 | TRBD2 | CASSGRASGTSYEQYF | TGTGCCAGCAGCGGCAGGGCTAGCGGGACGTCCTACGAGCAGTACTTC
NA | TRBJ1-2 | TRBV19 | TRBD1 | CASKDRDRQNYGYTF | TGTGCCAGTAAGGACCGGGACAGACAAAATTATGGCTACACCTTC
few | TRBJ2-7 | TRBV6-6 | TRBD2 | CASSPGREFGYEQYF | TGTGCCAGCAGTCCCGGGAGGGAGTTTGGGTACGAGCAGTACTTC
few | TRBJ2-1 | TRBV5-4 | NA | CASSLSGSSYNEQFF | TGTGCCAGCAGCTTGAGCGGGTCCTCCTACAATGAGCAGTTCTTC
NA | TRBJ1-5 | TRBV18 | TRBD1 | CASSGDRDQPQHF | TGTGCCAGCTCAGGAGACAGGGACCAGCCCCAGCATTTT
many | TRBJ2-1 | TRBV27 | NA | CASSLLALPNEQFF | TGTGCCAGCAGTTTATTGGCTCTCCCCAATGAGCAGTTCTTC
NA | TRBJ1-1 | TRBV10-2 | NA | CASRWTGGTEAFF | TGCGCCAGCAGATGGACGGGAGGCACTGAAGCTTTCTTT
NA | TRBJ1-6 | TRBV19 | TRBD1 | CASGTGSWSYNSPLHF | TGTGCCAGTGGGACAGGGTCATGGTCCTATAATTCACCCCTCCACTTT
NA | TRBJ1-2 | TRBV3-1/TRBV3-2 | NA | CASSPRGSGYGYTF | TGTGCCAGCAGCCCCAGGGGTTCCGGCTATGGCTACACCTTC
NA | TRBJ1-5 | TRBV6-5 | TRBD1 | CASRRTGGTNQPQHF | TGTGCCAGCAGGCGGACAGGGGGTACGAATCAGCCCCAGCATTTT
once | TRBJ1-2 | TRBV10-3 | NA | CAISERRGTYGYTF | TGTGCCATCAGTGAACGCAGGGGCACCTATGGCTACACCTTC
NA | TRBJ2-3 | TRBV7-2 | TRBD2 | CASSLYRRLAGGTDTQYF | TGTGCCAGCAGCCTCTACCGTCGACTAGCGGGAGGCACAGATACGCAGTATTTT
NA | TRBJ2-1 | TRBV25-1 | TRBD2 | CAAELAGVSNEQFF | TGTGCCGCGGAACTAGCGGGAGTATCGAATGAGCAGTTCTTC
NA | TRBJ2-1 | TRBV11-2 | NA | CASSPLGRVSYNEQFF | TGTGCCAGCAGCCCGCTGGGCAGGGTCTCCTACAATGAGCAGTTCTTC
NA | TRBJ2-1 | TRBV29-1 | NA | CSVEDMRVYNEQFF | TGCAGCGTTGAAGATATGAGGGTCTACAATGAGCAGTTCTTC
NA | TRBJ2-1 | TRBV3-1/TRBV3-2 | TRBD2 | CASSLTSGGANEQFF | TGTGCCAGCAGCTTGACCAGCGGGGGGGCCAATGAGCAGTTCTTC
NA | TRBJ1-1 | TRBV14 | TRBD1 | CASSRAPRGLSYTEAFF | TGTGCCAGCAGCCGGGCCCCAAGGGGGCTTTCGTATACTGAAGCTTTCTTT
NA | TRBJ2-3 | TRBV9 | TRBD1 | CASSARQGAKTDTQYF | TGTGCCAGCAGCGCCCGACAGGGGGCAAAGACAGATACGCAGTATTTT
NA | TRBJ1-5 | TRBV19 | NA | CASSIRDSNQPQHF | TGTGCCAGTAGCATCAGGGATAGCAATCAGCCCCAGCATTTT
NA | TRBJ1-1 | TRBV10-1 | NA | CASSRGGNTEAFF | TGCGCCAGCAGTCGAGGGGGGAACACTGAAGCTTTCTTT
once | TRBJ2-1 | TRBV27 | NA | CASSTKSYNEQFF | TGTGCCAGCAGCACAAAGTCCTACAATGAGCAGTTCTTC
NA | TRBJ2-2 | TRBV4-3 | NA | CASSQEVNTILNTGELFF | TGCGCCAGCAGCCAGGAGGTGAACACAATTTTGAACACCGGGGAGCTGTTTTTT
NA | TRBJ2-3 | TRBV6-5 | NA | CASSSSPDTQYF | TGTGCCAGCAGTTCTTCCCCAGATACGCAGTATTTT
once | TRBJ2-1 | TRBV5-1 | NA | CASSLAEWAGSNEQFF | TGCGCCAGCAGCTTGGCCGAGTGGGCTGGGAGCAATGAGCAGTTCTTC
few | TRBJ2-7 | TRBV2 | NA | CASDVTGFYEQYF | TGTGCCAGCGATGTTACGGGGTTCTACGAGCAGTACTTC
NA | TRBJ1-2 | TRBV19 | NA | CASSLQPGVGYTF | TGTGCCAGTAGCCTTCAACCGGGGGTTGGCTACACCTTC
once | TRBJ1-1 | TRBV3-1/TRBV3-2 | NA | CASSQEGRAYTEAFF | TGTGCCAGCAGCCAAGAAGGCAGGGCTTACACTGAAGCTTTCTTT
NA | TRBJ1-4 | TRBV19 | NA | CASNLGATNEKLFF | TGTGCCAGTAACTTAGGGGCAACTAATGAAAAACTGTTTTTT
NA | TRBJ1-2 | TRBV6-5 | NA | CASSYSTGPADTGYTF | TGTGCCAGCAGTTACTCGACGGGTCCGGCTGATACAGGCTACACCTTC
NA | TRBJ1-3 | TRBV28 | NA | CASRTGRNTIYF | TGTGCCAGCAGGACCGGGAGAAACACCATATATTTT